The rows below give T cell receptor beta chains drawn from one sample of a study of blood T cell repertoires in COVID-19. Produced via immunoSEQ multiplex PCR; TCRdb's table is partial and in-frame only. The sample shows around 360,000 clones, over 75% of them seen only once. The sequenced sample was PBMCs or T cells enriched from blood (not recorded which). The receptor source for this set is a man aged 40-55 years in a cohort exposed to, infected with or recovered from COVID-19 (not recorded which). The CDR3 runs from the conserved cysteine through the conserved F or W. The D gene is left open where the match is weak. For some rows the clone size is stated as once, few or many, or as a class when expanded; others skip it.

clone_size: .; v_call: TRBV9; d_call: TRBD1; j_call: TRBJ2-7; cdr3_nt: TGTGCCAGCAGCGGACAACAGGGGTACGAGCAGTACTTC; cdr3_aa: CASSGQQGYEQYF
clone_size: .; v_call: TRBV24-1; d_call: .; j_call: TRBJ1-2; cdr3_nt: TGTGCCACCAGTGACTCCCGGCGGGGGCTGGATGGCTACACCTTC; cdr3_aa: CATSDSRRGLDGYTF
clone_size: .; v_call: TRBV7-2; d_call: .; j_call: TRBJ1-2; cdr3_nt: TGTGCCAGCAGCTCAACTAACTATGGCTACACCTTC; cdr3_aa: CASSSTNYGYTF
clone_size: .; v_call: TRBV4-2; d_call: .; j_call: TRBJ2-3; cdr3_nt: TGTGCCAGCAGCCATGTAACCCCCAGCGGAACCCTACGAAGCACAGATACGCAGTATTTT; cdr3_aa: CASSHVTPSGTLRSTDTQYF
clone_size: once; v_call: TRBV3-1/TRBV3-2; d_call: TRBD2; j_call: TRBJ2-7; cdr3_nt: TGTGCCAGCAGCCGTAGCGGGAGGGCCTACGAGCAGTACTTC; cdr3_aa: CASSRSGRAYEQYF
clone_size: once; v_call: TRBV7-6; d_call: TRBD2; j_call: TRBJ2-5; cdr3_nt: TGTGCCAGCAGCCTCCAAGAAGCGGGAGTAGAGACCCAGTACTTC; cdr3_aa: CASSLQEAGVETQYF
clone_size: .; v_call: TRBV7-9; d_call: TRBD1; j_call: TRBJ1-4; cdr3_nt: TGTGCCAGCAGCTTAGGCCGGGACAGAAATGAAAAACTGTTTTTT; cdr3_aa: CASSLGRDRNEKLFF
clone_size: .; v_call: TRBV7-9; d_call: .; j_call: TRBJ2-5; cdr3_nt: TGTGCCAGCAGCTTAGGGGGCAACCAAGAGACCCAGTACTTC; cdr3_aa: CASSLGGNQETQYF
clone_size: .; v_call: TRBV19; d_call: .; j_call: TRBJ1-5; cdr3_nt: TGTGCCACCGCCCTCGGTACCCTGAGTAGCAATCAGCCCCAGCATTTT; cdr3_aa: CATALGTLSSNQPQHF
clone_size: .; v_call: TRBV7-9; d_call: TRBD2; j_call: TRBJ2-1; cdr3_nt: TGTGCCAGCAGCTTAGATGGCGGGGGCAATGAGCAGTTCTTC; cdr3_aa: CASSLDGGGNEQFF
clone_size: few; v_call: TRBV29-1; d_call: TRBD2; j_call: TRBJ2-1; cdr3_nt: TGCAGCGTAAAGCGGGAGGGCCGGGGCAATGAGCAGTTCTTC; cdr3_aa: CSVKREGRGNEQFF
clone_size: .; v_call: TRBV2; d_call: TRBD2; j_call: TRBJ2-3; cdr3_nt: TGTGCCAGCAATTCCGGACTAGCGGGAGGCCGCACAGATACGCAGTATTTT; cdr3_aa: CASNSGLAGGRTDTQYF
clone_size: .; v_call: TRBV29-1; d_call: TRBD2; j_call: TRBJ2-1; cdr3_nt: TGCAGCGTTGAAGATCAAGCATACGGGAGGAGGTACAATGAGCAGTTCTTC; cdr3_aa: CSVEDQAYGRRYNEQFF
clone_size: .; v_call: TRBV3-1/TRBV3-2; d_call: .; j_call: TRBJ2-7; cdr3_nt: TGTGCCAGCAGCCAAGATATACGGGAGCAGTACTTC; cdr3_aa: CASSQDIREQYF
clone_size: .; v_call: TRBV10-3; d_call: .; j_call: TRBJ1-6; cdr3_nt: TGTGCCATCAGTGAGTCACGGAGCTCCTATAATTCACCCCTCCACTTT; cdr3_aa: CAISESRSSYNSPLHF
clone_size: once; v_call: TRBV5-5; d_call: TRBD2; j_call: TRBJ2-7; cdr3_nt: TGTGCCAGCAGCCCTCAGAGCGGGAGTTTGTACGAGCAGTACTTC; cdr3_aa: CASSPQSGSLYEQYF
clone_size: .; v_call: TRBV25-1; d_call: .; j_call: TRBJ2-3; cdr3_nt: TGTGCCAGCAGTGAATACGGGTCTGATACGCAGTATTTT; cdr3_aa: CASSEYGSDTQYF
clone_size: .; v_call: TRBV27; d_call: TRBD1; j_call: TRBJ2-2; cdr3_nt: TGTGCCAGCAGTCGAACCGGGGACAAGGGGGCAACCGGGGAGCTGTTTTTT; cdr3_aa: CASSRTGDKGATGELFF
clone_size: .; v_call: TRBV23-1; d_call: TRBD1; j_call: TRBJ2-4; cdr3_nt: TGCGCCAGCAGCCAGGTTATAAGGACAGGGATGTCCAAAAACATTCAGTACTTC; cdr3_aa: CASSQVIRTGMSKNIQYF
clone_size: .; v_call: TRBV5-1; d_call: TRBD2; j_call: TRBJ2-7; cdr3_nt: TGCGCCAGCAGCACCTTACTAGCGGGAGCGGGCGAGCAGTACTTC; cdr3_aa: CASSTLLAGAGEQYF
clone_size: .; v_call: TRBV5-1; d_call: .; j_call: TRBJ2-7; cdr3_nt: TGCGCCAGCAGCTTGGGTTCTAGAGATCGGTACTTC; cdr3_aa: CASSLGSRDRYF
clone_size: .; v_call: TRBV5-6; d_call: .; j_call: TRBJ1-2; cdr3_nt: TGTGCCAGCAGCCCGGGACACCGGGAGGTAGGCTACACCTTC; cdr3_aa: CASSPGHREVGYTF
clone_size: .; v_call: TRBV2; d_call: .; j_call: TRBJ2-2; cdr3_nt: TGTGCCAGCAGTACCTACCCGGGACAGAACACCGGGGAGCTGTTTTTT; cdr3_aa: CASSTYPGQNTGELFF
clone_size: .; v_call: TRBV6-2/TRBV6-3; d_call: .; j_call: TRBJ1-1; cdr3_nt: TGTGCCAGCAGTTACTTTCGAATTCGGGGGACTGAAGCTTTCTTT; cdr3_aa: CASSYFRIRGTEAFF
clone_size: once; v_call: TRBV7-2; d_call: TRBD2; j_call: TRBJ2-7; cdr3_nt: TGTGCCAGCAGCTTAGTTCTAGCGGGAGCAGGTGAGCAGTACTTC; cdr3_aa: CASSLVLAGAGEQYF
clone_size: .; v_call: TRBV2; d_call: TRBD1; j_call: TRBJ1-3; cdr3_nt: TGTGCCAGCAGGGGACAGGGGAACTCTGGAAACACCATATATTTT; cdr3_aa: CASRGQGNSGNTIYF
clone_size: .; v_call: TRBV4-1; d_call: .; j_call: TRBJ2-2; cdr3_nt: TGCGCCAGCAGCGGGAGCGAGAACACCGGGGAGCTGTTTTTT; cdr3_aa: CASSGSENTGELFF
clone_size: many; v_call: TRBV10-2; d_call: .; j_call: TRBJ1-4; cdr3_nt: TGCGCCAGCACTACGCAGGGGCAGGGTGAAAAACTGTTTTTT; cdr3_aa: CASTTQGQGEKLFF
clone_size: .; v_call: TRBV30; d_call: .; j_call: TRBJ2-4; cdr3_nt: TGTGCCTGGAGGGCCGGAGGGGGGGGAAACATTCAGTACTTC; cdr3_aa: CAWRAGGGGNIQYF
clone_size: .; v_call: TRBV23-1; d_call: TRBD1; j_call: TRBJ1-5; cdr3_nt: TGCGCCAGCAGTTGCGTCAAGGGACAGGGCCCTCAGCCCCAGCATTTT; cdr3_aa: CASSCVKGQGPQPQHF
clone_size: .; v_call: TRBV19; d_call: .; j_call: TRBJ1-2; cdr3_nt: TGTGCCAGTAGTATTGGGCAGGTATCGCTCCATGGCTACACCTTC; cdr3_aa: CASSIGQVSLHGYTF
clone_size: .; v_call: TRBV24-1; d_call: TRBD2; j_call: TRBJ2-3; cdr3_nt: TGTGCCACCGAGGCGGGAGGGCCTTCAGATACGCAGTATTTT; cdr3_aa: CATEAGGPSDTQYF
clone_size: .; v_call: TRBV6-1; d_call: .; j_call: TRBJ1-2; cdr3_nt: TGTGCCAGCAGTGAGCTGACAACCGCTAACTATGGCTACACCTTC; cdr3_aa: CASSELTTANYGYTF
clone_size: .; v_call: TRBV7-3; d_call: TRBD2; j_call: TRBJ2-1; cdr3_nt: TGTGCCAGCAGCTTAGGTAGCGGGAGGGCCCACAATGAGCAGTTCTTC; cdr3_aa: CASSLGSGRAHNEQFF
clone_size: once; v_call: TRBV24-1; d_call: TRBD2; j_call: TRBJ2-3; cdr3_nt: TGTGCCACCAGTGATCGGACTAGCGGGGCCTCCCGAAATACGCAGTATTTT; cdr3_aa: CATSDRTSGASRNTQYF
clone_size: .; v_call: TRBV2; d_call: TRBD2; j_call: TRBJ2-1; cdr3_nt: TGTGCCAGCGGACTAGCGGGAGGAGTCTACAATGAGCAGTTCTTC; cdr3_aa: CASGLAGGVYNEQFF
clone_size: .; v_call: TRBV7-8; d_call: TRBD1; j_call: TRBJ2-5; cdr3_nt: TGTGCCAGCAGCTTAACAGGGGCTTGGGGGACCCAGTACTTC; cdr3_aa: CASSLTGAWGTQYF
clone_size: .; v_call: TRBV3-1/TRBV3-2; d_call: TRBD2; j_call: TRBJ2-5; cdr3_nt: TGTGCCAGCAGCCAAGAGGCTAGCGGGACGGGGGAGACCCAGTACTTC; cdr3_aa: CASSQEASGTGETQYF
clone_size: .; v_call: TRBV9; d_call: TRBD2; j_call: TRBJ2-1; cdr3_nt: TGTGCCAGCAGCGCCAGGACTAGCGGGAGTGTCAATGAGCAGTTCTTC; cdr3_aa: CASSARTSGSVNEQFF
clone_size: .; v_call: TRBV7-9; d_call: TRBD1; j_call: TRBJ1-3; cdr3_nt: TGTGCCAGCAGCCAAGACAGGGGGTTTGGAAACACCATATATTTT; cdr3_aa: CASSQDRGFGNTIYF
clone_size: .; v_call: TRBV27; d_call: TRBD1; j_call: TRBJ1-2; cdr3_nt: TGTGCCAGCAGTGTAGGACAGGGCCGGGGGGGCTACACCTTC; cdr3_aa: CASSVGQGRGGYTF
clone_size: .; v_call: TRBV27; d_call: TRBD2; j_call: TRBJ2-5; cdr3_nt: TGTGCCAGCAGTTCATACCCCCAACCGGGTAGCGGGAAGGTAGAGACCCAGTACTTC; cdr3_aa: CASSSYPQPGSGKVETQYF
clone_size: .; v_call: TRBV7-9; d_call: TRBD1; j_call: TRBJ1-5; cdr3_nt: TGTGCCAGCGGACAGGGAATAGGGTATAGCAATCAGCCCCAGCATTTT; cdr3_aa: CASGQGIGYSNQPQHF
clone_size: .; v_call: TRBV5-6; d_call: TRBD2; j_call: TRBJ2-1; cdr3_nt: TGTGCCAGCAGCTTGGTCCTTAGCGGGACTTACAATGAGCAGTTCTTC; cdr3_aa: CASSLVLSGTYNEQFF
clone_size: .; v_call: TRBV10-3; d_call: TRBD2; j_call: TRBJ2-5; cdr3_nt: TGTGCCATCAGTGATTTCGGGAGGGCCCAAGAGACCCAGTACTTC; cdr3_aa: CAISDFGRAQETQYF
clone_size: .; v_call: TRBV6-5; d_call: .; j_call: TRBJ2-1; cdr3_nt: TGTGCCAGCAGTCTCCGCGGGAACAATGAGCAGTTCTTC; cdr3_aa: CASSLRGNNEQFF
clone_size: .; v_call: TRBV5-1; d_call: TRBD2; j_call: TRBJ2-3; cdr3_nt: TGCGCCAGCAGCCCTTCCGGGACTAGCGGGAGGGCCCCAGATACGCAGTATTTT; cdr3_aa: CASSPSGTSGRAPDTQYF
clone_size: .; v_call: TRBV6-5; d_call: TRBD1; j_call: TRBJ1-2; cdr3_nt: TGTGCCAGCAGGGTTCCCGGGACAGGGTACACCTTC; cdr3_aa: CASRVPGTGYTF
clone_size: few; v_call: TRBV7-2; d_call: .; j_call: TRBJ1-3; cdr3_nt: TGTGCCAGCAGCTTAGATTCAGGGGCAGGAAACACCATATATTTT; cdr3_aa: CASSLDSGAGNTIYF
clone_size: .; v_call: TRBV5-6; d_call: TRBD1; j_call: TRBJ1-1; cdr3_nt: TGTGCCAGCAGCTGGGGACAGGGGGACACTGAAGCTTTCTTT; cdr3_aa: CASSWGQGDTEAFF